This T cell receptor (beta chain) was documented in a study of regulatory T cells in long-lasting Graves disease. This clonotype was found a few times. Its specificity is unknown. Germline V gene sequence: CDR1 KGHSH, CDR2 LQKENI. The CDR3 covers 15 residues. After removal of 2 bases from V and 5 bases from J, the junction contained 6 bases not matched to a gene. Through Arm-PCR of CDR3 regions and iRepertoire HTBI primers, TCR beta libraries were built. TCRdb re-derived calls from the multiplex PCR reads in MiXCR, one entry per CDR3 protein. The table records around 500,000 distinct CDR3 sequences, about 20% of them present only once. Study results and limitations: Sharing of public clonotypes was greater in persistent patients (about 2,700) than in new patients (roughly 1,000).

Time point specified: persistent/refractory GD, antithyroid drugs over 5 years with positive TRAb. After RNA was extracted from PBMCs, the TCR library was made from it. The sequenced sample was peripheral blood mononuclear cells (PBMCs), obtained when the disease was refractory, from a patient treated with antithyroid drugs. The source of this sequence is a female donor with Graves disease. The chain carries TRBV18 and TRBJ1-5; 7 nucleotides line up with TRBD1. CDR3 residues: CASSPVQGVDQPQHF. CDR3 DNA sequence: TGTGCCAGCTCACCAGTCCAGGGGGTGGATCAGCCCCAGCATTTT. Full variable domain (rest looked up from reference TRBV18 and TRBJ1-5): NAGVMQNPRHLVRRRGQEARLRCSPMKGHSHVYWYRQLPEEGLKFMVYLQKENIIDESGMPKERFSAEFPKEGPSILRIQQVVRGDSAAYFCASSPVQGVDQPQHFGDGTRLSIL.